This T cell receptor beta chain was documented in a study of glioma-infiltrating T cells. Background on the study: Low-grade gliomas were grade II; glioblastomas were grade IV at initial diagnosis. The study, taken as a whole, reports: Very few CDR3 sequences were shared between tissue and blood. Non-neoplastic patients had below-expected tissue-blood divergence, while all gliomas exceeded expectation.

This clonotype was seen many times. Its antigen is not identified. Germline CDR1 MGHRA, CDR2 YSYEKL. Trimming took 1 base from V and 8 from J; bases not matched to a gene: 13. The CDR3 consists of 19 residues. Using RNA template, CDR3s of TCR alpha and beta were amplified with iRepertoire arm-PCR. Using its own MiXCR run on the multiplex PCR reads, TCRdb lists one record per CDR3 protein. The sample has around 390,000 distinct CDR3 sequences, around 38% seen once. The rearrangement uses TRBV4-1 and TRBJ2-1, with TRBD2 identical over 14 bases. The specimen was glioma tissue, nonneoplastic brain tissue, or PBMCs (not recorded which). The clonotype comes from a human donor with low-grade glioma or glioblastoma, undergoing nonglioma brain surgery, or in good health (not recorded which). Written as DNA, the CDR3 is TGCGCCAGCAGCCAAGGTAGTCCGCGGACTAGCGGGAGGTACGATGAGCAGTTCTTC. It is translated as CASSQGSPRTSGRYDEQFF.